A single sample is the source of the 10 T cell receptor beta chains below, sequenced in a study of technical replicates of blood from a handful of donors. Assay: immunoSEQ multiplex PCR; the TCRdb copy retains only in-frame clones and omits some. The sample contains approximately 52,000 clones, about 90% of which appear only once. The sample taken for sequencing was PBMCs. The origin of the receptors is a human donor in good health. Some clones in this sample may be carry-over from other donors' samples.

The rearrangement joins TRBV4-3 to TRBJ2-1; the match to TRBD2 covers 8 bases. V dropped 1 base and J dropped 6; count of bases not matched to a gene: 17. Germline CDR1 reads LGHNA; CDR2 reads YSLEER. The length of the CDR3 is 19 residues. Written as DNA, the CDR3 is TGCGCCAGCAGCCAAGGGGTGTTGCGGGAGGCCAGCTCGGTCAATGAGCAGTTCTTC. Translating it yields CASSQGVLREASSVNEQFF.

This clone was counted once. The CDR3 spells CASSYSTSSEQYF. The DNA of the CDR3 is TGTGCCAGCAGTTACTCGACTAGCAGTGAGCAGTACTTC. The chain has TRBV6-5 and TRBJ2-7; 7 bases map to TRBD2. Losses at the gene ends were 0 bases for V and 7 bases for J; bases not matched to a gene: 3. Per the germline V gene, CDR1 is MNHEY and CDR2 is SVGAGI. The CDR3 is made up of 13 amino acids.

The chain recombines TRBV19 with TRBJ2-1, with 7 positions matching TRBD1. The CDR3 is made up of 17 amino acids. CDR1 and CDR2 (germline): LNHDA, SQIVND (reference sequence). J gave up 0 bases and V 3 bases, and 8 bases lay outside the gene matches. In DNA, the CDR3 is TGTGCCAGTAGTATCGCACAGGGGCCCTTCTCCTACAATGAGCAGTTCTTC. Translating gives CASSIAQGPFSYNEQFF.

This clone has a handful of counts. This chain links TRBV5-1 with TRBJ1-1; the match to TRBD1 covers 8 bases. Germline V lookup: CDR1 SGHRS, CDR2 YFSETQ. V lost 3 bases to trimming and J lost 1 base; unmatched junction nucleotides: 5. The CDR3 runs 15 residues. In DNA, the CDR3 is TGCGCCAGCAGCTCCCCGGGACAGGCGAACACTGAAGCTTTCTTT. This translates into CASSSPGQANTEAFF.

The chain is built from TRBV2 and TRBJ2-5; 8 bases line up with TRBD2. Unmatched junction bases numbered 5, after V lost 4 bases and J lost 1 base. Per germline, CDR1 SNHLY and CDR2 FYNNEI. This CDR3 has 15 residues. CDR3 bases: TGTGCCAGCAGTGCTACTAGCGGAACCCAAGAGACCCAGTACTTC. Its translation is CASSATSGTQETQYF.

DNA for the CDR3: TGTGCCATCCTGGACACGTTAAACTCTGGAAACACCATATATTTT. Translation: CAILDTLNSGNTIYF. The rearrangement uses TRBV2 and TRBJ1-3, with D possibly TRBD1 on 5 matching bases. Germline CDR1 and CDR2: SNHLY and FYNNEI. CDR3 length equals 15 residues. V lost 10 bases, J lost 0 bases, and 16 bases lay in between.

The chain has TRBV6-5 and TRBJ1-3; D perhaps matches TRBD1 (5 bases). The length of the CDR3 is 14 residues. Germline CDR1 and CDR2: MNHEY and SVGAGI. Trimming left V 5 bases short and J 1 base short, with 9 bases between. The DNA for the CDR3 is TGTGCCAGCAGTCAACCAGGGTCTGGAAACACCATATATTTT. Amino acids: CASSQPGSGNTIYF.

The chain combines TRBV19 with TRBJ1-1; D unresolved. The CDR3 has 17 residues. The germline gives CDR1 LNHDA, CDR2 SQIVND (reference sequence). The V and J ends lost 3 bases and 0 bases respectively, with 17 bases between them. The CDR3 sequence: CASSIVPIKLMNTEAFF. DNA of the CDR3: TGTGCCAGTAGTATCGTCCCTATAAAACTAATGAACACTGAAGCTTTCTTT.

The gene calls are TRBV7-2 and TRBJ1-2, with 8 positions matching TRBD1. V trimming: 3 bases; J trimming: 3 bases; junction bases outside the gene matches: 9. Germline V gives CDR1 SGHTA, CDR2 FQGNSA. This CDR3 has 16 amino acids. The CDR3 DNA is TGTGCCAGCAGCTTGTTCGGACAGGGAGAGGACTATGGCTACACCTTC. It yields the protein CASSLFGQGEDYGYTF.

The V and J genes are TRBV29-1 and TRBJ1-4; 10 bases line up with TRBD1. Germline V gives CDR1 SQVTM, CDR2 ANQGSEA. CDR3 length: 13 residues. Germline trimming cut 5 bases from V and 8 bases from J; bases unmatched to any gene: 5. This CDR3 is CSVIGTGVEKLFF. Written as DNA, the CDR3 is TGCAGCGTTATCGGGACAGGGGTAGAAAAACTGTTTTTT.